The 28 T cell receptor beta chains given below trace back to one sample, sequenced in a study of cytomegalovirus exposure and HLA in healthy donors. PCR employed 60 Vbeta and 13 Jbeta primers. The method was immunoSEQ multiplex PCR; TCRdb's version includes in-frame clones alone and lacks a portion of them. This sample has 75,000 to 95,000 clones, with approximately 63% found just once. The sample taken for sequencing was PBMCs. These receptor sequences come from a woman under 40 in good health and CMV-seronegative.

The CDR3 region has the DNA TGTGCCAGCAGTTACTCGCCGACTAGATTCGCCGAGCAGTACTTC. Amino acid sequence: CASSYSPTRFAEQYF. The rearrangement links TRBV6-5 to TRBJ2-7, with TRBD2 as a possible D gene (6 bases). From germline, CDR1 is MNHEY and CDR2 SVGAGI. This CDR3 comprises 15 residues. With 0 bases removed from V and 6 bases from J, the gap between germline ends came to 15 bases.

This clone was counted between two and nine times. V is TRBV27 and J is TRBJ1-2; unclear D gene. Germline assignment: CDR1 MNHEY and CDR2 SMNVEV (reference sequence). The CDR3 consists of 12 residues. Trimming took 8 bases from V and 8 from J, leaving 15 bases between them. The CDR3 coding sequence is TGTGCCAGCCTCAACCCCGGGGTCGGCTACACCTTC. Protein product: CASLNPGVGYTF.

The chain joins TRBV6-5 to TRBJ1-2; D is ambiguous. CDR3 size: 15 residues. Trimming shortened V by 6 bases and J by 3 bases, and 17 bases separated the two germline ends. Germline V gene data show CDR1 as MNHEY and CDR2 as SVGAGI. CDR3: CASSRTRAPHYGYTF. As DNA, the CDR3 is TGTGCCAGCAGCCGTACGAGAGCCCCCCACTATGGCTACACCTTC.

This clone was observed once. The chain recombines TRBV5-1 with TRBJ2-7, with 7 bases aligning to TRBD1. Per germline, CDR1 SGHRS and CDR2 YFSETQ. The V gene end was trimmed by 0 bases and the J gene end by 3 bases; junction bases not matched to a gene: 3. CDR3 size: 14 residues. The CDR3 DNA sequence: TGCGCCAGCAGCTTGGGGGGACAGCACTACGAGCAGTACTTC. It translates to CASSLGGQHYEQYF.

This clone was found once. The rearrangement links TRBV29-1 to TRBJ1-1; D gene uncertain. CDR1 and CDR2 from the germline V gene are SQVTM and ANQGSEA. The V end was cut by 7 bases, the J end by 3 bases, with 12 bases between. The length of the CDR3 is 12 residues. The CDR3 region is CSGNRVDTEAFF. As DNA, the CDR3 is TGCAGCGGCAATCGGGTGGACACTGAAGCTTTCTTT. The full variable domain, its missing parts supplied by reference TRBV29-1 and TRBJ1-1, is SAVISQKPSRDICQRGTSLTIQCQVDSQVTMMFWYRQQPGQSLTLIATANQGSEATYESGFVIDKFPISRPNLTFSTLTVSNMSPEDSSIYLCSGNRVDTEAFFGQGTRLTVV.

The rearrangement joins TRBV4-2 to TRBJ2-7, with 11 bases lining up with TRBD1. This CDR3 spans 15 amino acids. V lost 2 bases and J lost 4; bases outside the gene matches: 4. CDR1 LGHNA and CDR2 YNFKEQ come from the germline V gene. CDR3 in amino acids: CASSQTGTGGYEQYF. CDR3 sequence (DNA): TGTGCCAGCAGCCAAACCGGGACAGGGGGGTACGAGCAGTACTTC.

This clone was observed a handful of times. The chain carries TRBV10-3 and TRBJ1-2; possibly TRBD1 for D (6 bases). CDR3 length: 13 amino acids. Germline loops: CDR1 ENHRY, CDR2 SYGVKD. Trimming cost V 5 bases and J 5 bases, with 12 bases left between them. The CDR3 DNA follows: TGTGCCATCAGTCCGGACAGAACTTATGGCTACACCTTC. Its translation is CAISPDRTYGYTF.

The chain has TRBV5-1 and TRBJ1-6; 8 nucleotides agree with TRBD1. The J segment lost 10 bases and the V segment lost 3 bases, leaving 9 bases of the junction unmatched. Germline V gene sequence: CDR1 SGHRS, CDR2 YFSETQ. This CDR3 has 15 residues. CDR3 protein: CASSSWTGRDSPLHF. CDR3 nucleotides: TGCGCCAGCAGCTCCTGGACAGGGAGGGACTCACCCCTCCACTTT.

The CDR3 loop is CASSTGVAGELFF. DNA of the CDR3: TGCGCCAGCAGCACAGGGGTGGCCGGGGAGCTGTTTTTT. The rearrangement links TRBV5-1 to TRBJ2-2; TRBD1 matches at 7 bases. Per germline, CDR1 SGHRS and CDR2 YFSETQ. Trimming at V came to 4 bases and at J to 6 bases, leaving 3 bases not matched to a gene. The CDR3 loop spans 13 amino acids.

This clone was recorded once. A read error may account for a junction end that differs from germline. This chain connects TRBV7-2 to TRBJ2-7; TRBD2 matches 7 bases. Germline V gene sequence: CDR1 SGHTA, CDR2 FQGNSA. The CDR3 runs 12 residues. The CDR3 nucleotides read TGCCCGCCGGGGGGTAGAGGGTACGAGCAGTACTTC. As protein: CPPGGRGYEQYF.

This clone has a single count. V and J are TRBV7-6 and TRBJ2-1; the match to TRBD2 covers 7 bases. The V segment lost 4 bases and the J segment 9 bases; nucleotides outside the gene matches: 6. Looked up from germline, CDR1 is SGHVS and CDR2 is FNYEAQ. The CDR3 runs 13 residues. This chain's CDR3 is CASSYGGSSEQFF. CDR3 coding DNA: TGTGCCAGCAGCTACGGCGGGAGTTCTGAGCAGTTCTTC.

Here the CDR3 DNA reads TGTGCCAGCAGCTCTAGCGGGGGGACAGATACGCAGTATTTT. Translation: CASSSSGGTDTQYF. V gene TRBV9 combines with J gene TRBJ2-3, with TRBD2 matching over 11 bases. Germline trimming cut 4 bases from V and 3 bases from J; bases unmatched to any gene: 1. The germline CDR1 and CDR2 sequences are SGDLS and YYNGEE. The CDR3 length is 14 residues.

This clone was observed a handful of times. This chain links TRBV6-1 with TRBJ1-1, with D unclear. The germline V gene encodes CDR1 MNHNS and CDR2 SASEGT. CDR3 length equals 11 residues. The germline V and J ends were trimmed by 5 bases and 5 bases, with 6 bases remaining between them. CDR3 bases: TGTGCCAGCAGTATTCAGACTGAAGCTTTCTTT. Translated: CASSIQTEAFF.

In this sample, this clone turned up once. The CDR3 DNA reads as TGCGCCAGCAGCTTGGACAGTCGCACTGAAGCTTTCTTT. The encoded protein is CASSLDSRTEAFF. This chain connects TRBV5-1 to TRBJ1-1; D call uncertain. Trimming stripped 0 bases from V and 4 bases from J, with 7 bases between. The CDR3 spans 13 residues. Germline V CDR1 and CDR2: SGHRS, YFSETQ. The variable domain in full, completed from reference TRBV5-1 and TRBJ1-1, reads KAGVTQTPRYLIKTRGQQVTLSCSPISGHRSVSWYQQTPGQGLQFLFEYFSETQRNKGNFPGRFSGRQFSNSRSEMNVSTLELGDSALYLCASSLDSRTEAFFGQGTRLTVV.

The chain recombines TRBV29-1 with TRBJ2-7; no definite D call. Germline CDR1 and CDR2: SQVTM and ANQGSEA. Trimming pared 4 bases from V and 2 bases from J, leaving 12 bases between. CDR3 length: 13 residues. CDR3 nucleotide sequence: TGCAGCGTTGCCCCTGCAGACACCTACGAGCAGTACTTC. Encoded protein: CSVAPADTYEQYF.

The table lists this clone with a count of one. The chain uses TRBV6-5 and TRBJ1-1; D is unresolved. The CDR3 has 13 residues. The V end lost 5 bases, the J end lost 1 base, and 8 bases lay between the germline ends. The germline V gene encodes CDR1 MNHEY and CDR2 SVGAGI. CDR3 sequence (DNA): TGTGCCAGCAGTCCTCCGGGGAACACTGAAGCTTTCTTT. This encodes CASSPPGNTEAFF.

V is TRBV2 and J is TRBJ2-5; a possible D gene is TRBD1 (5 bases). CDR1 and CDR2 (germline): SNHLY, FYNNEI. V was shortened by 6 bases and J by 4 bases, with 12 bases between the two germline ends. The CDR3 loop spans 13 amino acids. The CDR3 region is CASSWGPPETQYF. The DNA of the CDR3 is TGTGCCAGCAGCTGGGGCCCCCCAGAGACCCAGTACTTC.

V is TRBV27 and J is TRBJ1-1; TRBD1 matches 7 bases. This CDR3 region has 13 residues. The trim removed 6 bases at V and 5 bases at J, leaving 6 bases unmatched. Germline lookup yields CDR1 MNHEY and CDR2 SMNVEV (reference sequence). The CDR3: CASRLTGYTEAFF. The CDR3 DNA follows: TGTGCCAGCAGGTTGACAGGGTATACTGAAGCTTTCTTT.

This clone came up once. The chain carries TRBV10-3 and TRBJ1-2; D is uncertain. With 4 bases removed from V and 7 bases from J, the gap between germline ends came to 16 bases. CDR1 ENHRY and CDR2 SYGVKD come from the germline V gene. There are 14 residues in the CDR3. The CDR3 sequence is CAISGTGGDGGYTF. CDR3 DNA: TGTGCCATCAGTGGGACCGGCGGGGATGGTGGCTACACCTTC.

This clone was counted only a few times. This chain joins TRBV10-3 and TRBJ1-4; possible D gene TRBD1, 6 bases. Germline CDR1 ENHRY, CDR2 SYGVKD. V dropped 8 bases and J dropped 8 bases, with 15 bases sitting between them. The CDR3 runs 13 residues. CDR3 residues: CAIARGRHEKLFF. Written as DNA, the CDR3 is TGTGCCATCGCCAGGGGACGGCACGAAAAACTGTTTTTT.

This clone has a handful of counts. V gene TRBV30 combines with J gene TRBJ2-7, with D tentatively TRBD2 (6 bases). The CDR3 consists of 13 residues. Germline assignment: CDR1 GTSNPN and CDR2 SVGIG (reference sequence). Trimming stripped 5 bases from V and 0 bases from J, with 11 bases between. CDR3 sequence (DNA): TGTGCCTGGGAAGGGAGGTCCTCCTACGAGCAGTACTTC. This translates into CAWEGRSSYEQYF.

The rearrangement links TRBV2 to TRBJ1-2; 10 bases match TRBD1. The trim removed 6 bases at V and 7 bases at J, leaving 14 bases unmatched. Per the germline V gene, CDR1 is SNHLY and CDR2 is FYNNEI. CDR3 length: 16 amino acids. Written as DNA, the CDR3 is TGTGCCAGCAGAGCAGGTGCACGACAGGGGGCGCTTGGCTACACCTTC. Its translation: CASRAGARQGALGYTF.

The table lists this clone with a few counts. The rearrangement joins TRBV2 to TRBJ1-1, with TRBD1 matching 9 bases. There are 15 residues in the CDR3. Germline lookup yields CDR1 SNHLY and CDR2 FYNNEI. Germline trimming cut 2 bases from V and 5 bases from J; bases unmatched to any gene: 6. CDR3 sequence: CASSELGQGQTEAFF. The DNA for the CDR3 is TGTGCCAGCAGTGAATTGGGACAGGGTCAAACTGAAGCTTTCTTT.

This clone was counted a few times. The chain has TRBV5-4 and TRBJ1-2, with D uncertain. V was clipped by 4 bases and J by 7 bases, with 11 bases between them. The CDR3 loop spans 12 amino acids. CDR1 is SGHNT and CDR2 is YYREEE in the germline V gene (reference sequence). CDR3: CASSLPVGGYTF. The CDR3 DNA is TGTGCCAGCAGCCTCCCGGTCGGTGGCTACACCTTC.

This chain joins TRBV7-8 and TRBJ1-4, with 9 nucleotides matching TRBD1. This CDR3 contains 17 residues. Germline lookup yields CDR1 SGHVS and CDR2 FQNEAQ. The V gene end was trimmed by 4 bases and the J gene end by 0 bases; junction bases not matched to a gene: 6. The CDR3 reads CASSSGTGIATNEKLFF. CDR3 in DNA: TGTGCCAGCAGCTCTGGGACAGGGATTGCAACTAATGAAAAACTGTTTTTT.

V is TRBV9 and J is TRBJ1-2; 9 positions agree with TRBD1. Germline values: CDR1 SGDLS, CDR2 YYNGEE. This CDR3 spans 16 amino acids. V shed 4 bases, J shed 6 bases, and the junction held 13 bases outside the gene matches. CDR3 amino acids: CASSSSPLQGADGYTF. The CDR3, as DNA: TGTGCCAGCAGCTCAAGCCCCCTACAGGGGGCAGATGGCTACACCTTC.

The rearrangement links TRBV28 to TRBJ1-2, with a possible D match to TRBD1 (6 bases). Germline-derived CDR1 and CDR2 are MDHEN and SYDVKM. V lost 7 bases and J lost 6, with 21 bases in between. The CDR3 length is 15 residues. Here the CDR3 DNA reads TGTGCCAGCACCACTGACAGGACCGTTTTGCATGGCTACACCTTC. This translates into CASTTDRTVLHGYTF.

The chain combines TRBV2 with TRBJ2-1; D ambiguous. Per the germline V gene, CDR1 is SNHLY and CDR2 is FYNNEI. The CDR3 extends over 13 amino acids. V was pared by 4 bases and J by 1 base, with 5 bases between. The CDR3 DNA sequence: TGTGCCAGCAGTGGGCTTTCCTACAATGAGCAGTTCTTC. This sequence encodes CASSGLSYNEQFF.